This TCR beta chain is from a study of vaccination effects on CD4 cells after COVID-19 (dated by TCRdb to between 2020 and 2023). General notes on the study: Across the study, the median time from the second dose to post-vaccine sampling was 72 days (range 14 to 241). SARS-CoV-2 spike-specific CD4+ TCR repertoires from before and after mRNA vaccination were compared in COVID-19 convalescent patients and in infection-naive vaccine recipients. In the study, cultures from other donors were sequenced using the Oncomine TCR Beta short-read assay on an Illumina iSeq 100. The full study included around ten COVID-19 convalescent patients and several SARS-CoV-2-naive healthy vaccine recipients. Beyond this particular receptor, the publication reports: Among healthy vaccine recipients, nearly all vaccine-induced clones were SARS-CoV-2 mono-reactive, and only 1 of 255 was cross-reactive with common cold coronaviruses. Limitations of the study were the small number of convalescent patients and the absence of early post-infection timepoints. At late post-vaccination timepoints, both infection-induced and vaccine-induced clones showed marked clonal contraction, consistent with waning T cell responses.

To prepare the library, the immunoSEQ multiplex PCR assay was applied. DNA from the cultured, isolated CD4+ T cells was subjected to TCR beta CDR3 sequencing. Per the authors' processing: Non-productive TCR sequences were removed, reads were trimmed to the CDR3 region, and CDR3s of at least 7 amino acids were retained. Antigen-specific clonotypes were identified using the MANAFEST web app by comparison of expansion in peptide wells against reference cultures. Positive clones required FDR<0.05 expansion versus reference and all other wells, odds ratio above 5, and frequency above 0.1% in two replicate wells. Cross-reactive clonotypes were defined as significantly expanded in SARS-CoV-2 spike wells and in at least one common cold coronavirus spike condition. CDR3 similarity was assessed by Levenshtein distance with the stringdist R package, and unrooted trees were built with ape in R 3.6.1. The table comes from immuneACCESS by way of TCRdb, which keeps in-frame sequences with V and J called. Part of the clones is missing from these tables; in studies checked, under half for an unresolved V gene and the rest for unknown reasons. V and J calls and clone size are those listed in that table; D and trimming were worked out from the DNA. The sample has some 30,000 clones on record, about 83% of them singletons. The ten top clones hold around 1.4% of the sample.

To identify antigen-specific CD4+ T cell clonotypes by their expansion, the ViraFEST assay first stimulated PBMC with viral peptide pools and then applied TCR sequencing. After less than eleven days of culture, CD4+ T cells were isolated with the EasySep CD4+ T cell isolation kit. Each participant received two doses of an mRNA SARS-CoV-2 vaccine, either BNT162b2 or mRNA-1273. Healthy vaccine recipients had no prior SARS-CoV-2 infection, confirmed by negative nucleocapsid antibodies before and after vaccination. About 2 million PBMC per well were cultured in IMDM with around 5% human AB serum, around 9.1 IU/ml IL-2 and gentamicin, plus 10 ug/ml peptides. Half of the culture medium was replaced with fresh IL-2-containing medium on days 3 and 7. Each peptide stimulation condition was cultured in triplicate wells unless otherwise noted. PBMC were separated from whole blood using Ficoll-Paque Plus gradient centrifugation and were then either cryopreserved at -140C or used fresh. The overlapping peptide pools covered the spike proteins of SARS-CoV-2 as well as those of the common cold coronaviruses HCoV-NL63, HCoV-OC43 and HCoV-229E. The QIAamp micro DNA kit was used to extract genomic DNA from the cultured CD4+ T cells.

Sequences SGHRS (CDR1) and YFSETQ (CDR2) are obtained from the germline V gene. The CDR3 covers 18 residues, taking in both the cysteine and the phenylalanine. Only the CDR3 part of the read is kept: 54 bases, read in frame from the first base. At the junction V is shortened by 4 bases and J by 0 bases; bases outside the gene matches: 6. Of note for this clone: Its antigen remains unidentified. Base qualities were left out, and no much larger clone turns up one base away.

The rearranged chain carries TRBV5-1 and TRBJ2-6; TRBD1 aligns with 11 central bases. The input for sequencing was CD4+ T cells from PBMCs cultured with HCoV-NL63 spike peptides, taken after COVID-19 vaccination. Per the publication, the cell subset or site label means: HCoV-NL63 spike overlapping peptide pool stimulation. The TCR sequence derives from a human donor who received a COVID-19 vaccine. Some clones in this sample may be carry-over from other donors' samples. The nucleotide sequence is TGCGCCAGCAGCCCGGGGACAGGGGGAGGCTCTGGGGCCAACGTCCTGACTTTC. Translated, this is CASSPGTGGGSGANVLTF.